This section outlines one TCR beta chain sequence together with its context. This clonotype was seen at least ten times. It has no known antigen specificity. The record has no base qualities; no much larger clone is one base away. CDR1 and CDR2 are read off the germline V gene as MNHEY and SVGAGI. The V end gives up 11 bases and the J end 5 bases, leaving 7 bases in the junction not matched to a gene. The CDR3 runs 12 amino acids, cysteine and phenylalanine included. Kept here is only the CDR3 DNA, which spans 36 bases and is read in frame from base 1. TCR beta CDR3 regions were amplified from RNA transcripts. A first-round RT-PCR of the TCR CDR3 used the HTBI primer set with the Qiagen OneStep RT-PCR kit. Libraries were constructed in a second round of multiplex PCR, after which size selection and purification were carried out. Paired-end sequencing of the libraries was performed with 100 bp reads on an Illumina HiSeq2000. In the authors' own workflow: SOAPnuke was used to process the raw data, removing reads that contained adapters or uncalled bases, had a mean Phred below 15, or lacked an exact match to the constant primer or identifier. COPE v1.2.5 was used to merge the high-quality paired reads, and each unique nucleotide sequence was defined as a clonotype. MiTCR v1.1 was used to align clonotypes to the IMGT TRBV, TRBD and TRBJ reference segments. Only V-J combinations with frequency above 0.0001, covering approximately 99% of repertoires, were analysed. The TCS score was defined as the ratio of F50 (clonal expansion) to E x V (chaos), calculated using BLOSUM62-based TCRdist between CDR3 peptides within each V-J. Welch's t-statistics and random forest reduced some 510 V-J features to 10 to 15, which were used in a naive Bayes classifier (R e1071). Thyroid-blood repertoire similarity was quantified with the Morisita-Horn index. The public sequencing data were trimmed at Q25 with fastp and processed into clonotypes with MiXCR by TCRdb, which kept only in-frame beta chains. Rows are combined by CDR3 protein, so each entry shows the most common genes and DNA. TCRdb's processing, not the authors', yielded these V and J calls. This sample comprises around 800,000 distinct CDR3 sequences, 35% to 45% of them detected only once. More than 7% of the sample lies in the top ten.

Stable Graves' hyperthyroidism was defined as the absence of progression to ophthalmopathy over 18 months of follow-up. Hyperthyroidism patients were newly diagnosed, had a disease duration of under 2 months, and were aged 18 to 65 years. The study excluded patients with uncontrolled infections, other autoimmune diseases, pregnancy or lactation. Clinical symptoms, serum thyroxine and TRAb, thyroid ultrasound, and orbital computed tomography formed the basis for the diagnoses. PBMCs were isolated from about 9.1 ml of fresh peripheral blood by Ficoll-Paque density gradient centrifugation. Total RNA was extracted with Trizol reagent, and quality was checked on an Agilent 2100 Bioanalyzer. The sample belongs to a study of T cells in Graves' hyperthyroidism and ophthalmopathy (dated by TCRdb to about 2019). Background for the entire study: Peripheral blood samples were taken at the time of initial diagnosis, prior to any treatment. TCR V-J signatures able to tell the groups apart were searched for in a discovery cohort of 95 or so patients, of whom more than 40 had Graves' ophthalmopathy and about 55 had stable Graves' hyperthyroidism. Prospective prediction of ophthalmopathy was tested in an independent validation cohort consisting of some 18 hyperthyroidism patients and around 16 patients who later progressed to ophthalmopathy. After sampling, hyperthyroidism patients received methimazole starting at 30 mg daily, and ophthalmopathy patients received high-dose intravenous methylprednisolone. Thyroid tissue and blood T-cell repertoires from more than five Graves' hyperthyroidism patients were also compared in the study. The 100 or so discovery patients were randomly split 7:3 into training and test sets. According to the paper, TCR Vbeta CDR3 sequencing was carried out on 135 peripheral blood samples, which came from 40 to 45 ophthalmopathy, approximately 78 hyperthyroidism and roughly 17 progressor patients. General conclusions and limits of the study: In validation, the model predicted progression to ophthalmopathy with approximately 71% sensitivity and approximately 72% specificity, a median of 6.5 months before onset. Sample size was not statistically predetermined, and investigators were not blinded to group allocation. Most expanded thyroid clonotypes (frequency above 0.001) were also detected in blood, a finding suggesting that blood repertoires may reflect thyroid immune responses. A model built on a 13 V-J signature distinguished ophthalmopathy from stable hyperthyroidism, reaching approximately 89% sensitivity and about 81% specificity in cross-validation and 80%/75% in testing.

This TCR was recovered from a man aged 18-30 years with Graves' hyperthyroidism. The material sequenced was blood. The chain couples TRBV6-5 to TRBJ2-5; 8 bases in the junction line up with TRBD2. The base sequence is TGTGCCCACCGGAGCGGGAGTGAGACCCAGTACTTC. The resulting protein is CAHRSGSETQYF.